Here is one T cell receptor beta chain with its context. Antigen unknown. Mismatch with germline at one junction end may stem from a read error. This specimen belongs to a study of T cells in localized non-small cell lung cancer. Profiling relied on immunoSEQ multiplex PCR, and the TCRdb table lists in-frame clones only, not all of them. The top ten clones hold about 5.6% of a sample with under 70,000 clones, roughly 85% of them seen once. Notes on the study in general: As only one tumor region underwent sequencing, heterogeneity remains possible. Appearing in adjacent lung were a median 57 of the top 100 tumor clones.

CDR1 and CDR2 from the germline V gene are SSHAT and FNYEAQ (reference sequence). CDR3 size: 11 residues. The sequences come from peripheral blood, collected before any cancer treatment. This sequence joins TRBV7-7 and TRBJ1-1; no clear D gene. The source is a woman aged 35-75 years with stage I lung adenocarcinoma. The CDR3 protein is CASSPLGEAFF. In DNA form, the CDR3 reads TGTGCTAGCAGCCCCCTCGGGGAAGCTTTCTTT.